This entry concerns a single TCR beta chain. The target of this receptor is not known. One base away there is no much larger clone; base qualities are not given. V sheds 4 bases and J sheds 3 bases, leaving 19 bases between their ends. Inclusive of the bounding cysteine and phenylalanine, the CDR3 is 16 residues long. Just the 48-base CDR3 DNA is kept, in frame starting at base 1. CDR1 and CDR2 were assigned from the germline V gene as SGHTA and FQGNSA. The data derive from a study of CD8 T cells in Susac syndrome (dated by TCRdb to the late 2010s). General notes on the study: Whether CD8+ T cell activation and differentiation in Susac syndrome was antigen driven was tested using repertoire sequencing. General findings and caveats noted by the study authors: The number of individuals in the TCR sequencing and HLA analysis was recognized as being relatively small.

Peripheral blood CD8+ and CD4+ T cells from healthy donors, Susac syndrome patients and multiple sclerosis patients were profiled by high-throughput TCR beta sequencing. Healthy donors were included as age- and sex-matched controls. Bulk CD8+ and CD4+ T cells were purified by magnetic negative isolation, while CD8+ TEMRA cells were enriched using FACS. Blood was drawn into EDTA tubes, processed within 24 hours, and PBMCs were isolated by density gradient centrifugation. PBMCs intended for TCR sequencing were cryopreserved in liquid nitrogen and were subsequently thawed in a 37 degrees C water bath. A purity of at least 90% was achieved for sorted or isolated CD4+, CD8+ and CD8+ TEMRA cells. RNA was extracted using the RNeasy kit, and roughly 0.5 to 1 microgram was reverse transcribed with random hexamers. The immunoSEQ multiplex PCR assay, which covers 54 Vbeta and 13 Jbeta segments, was used to amplify TCR beta CDR3 regions. PCR amplification bias was corrected using a synthetic template baseline for primer optimization and computational correction. As for the original processing: Reads were assigned to V, D and J genes according to IMGT and analyzed in immunoSEQ Analyzer, with only productive sequences retained. Clonality was calculated as one minus the Shannon entropy normalized by log2 of the number of productive unique sequences. For each patient and control, public and private clones were evaluated among the 100 most prevalent clones. A clone was defined as Susac-specific if it was absent from the healthy and MS cohorts, from roughly 1,000 published viral clones and from other ImmuneACCESS disease sequences. Using fastp at Q25 and MiXCR, TCRdb reprocessed the public reads and kept productive beta chains. Entries are consolidated by CDR3 protein sequence, retaining the most common genes and DNA. Clone size and V and J calls follow TCRdb, not the original study. This sample lists 140,000 to 150,000 distinct CDR3 sequences; roughly 94% were detected once. The top ten clonotypes cover around 0.08% of the sample.

Sequencing input: CD4+ T cells from PBMCs. Recombination linked TRBV7-2 to TRBJ2-7, and perhaps TRBD2 as D gene, on 6 matching bases. The receptor's source is a human donor in good health. The CDR3 reads CASSSPGTPGHYEQYF. The DNA sequence is TGTGCCAGCAGCTCCCCCGGGACTCCGGGCCACTACGAGCAGTACTTC. Where the CDR3 stops, the reference TRBV7-2 and TRBJ2-7 genes take over; the full variable domain is GAGVSQSPSNKVTEKGKDVELRCDPISGHTALYWYRQSLGQGLEFLIYFQGNSAPDKSGLPSDRFSAERTGGSVSTLTIQRTQQEDSAVYLCASSSPGTPGHYEQYFGPGTRLTVT.